The sequence of this TCR delta chain was determined in a study of γδ T cells in repeated Plasmodium falciparum infection. In the study overall: Four controlled malaria infections with P. falciparum NF54 spanned about 640 days. Timepoints: baseline, immediately before selected infections, and 21 days after every infection. General study findings and limits: Waves of new clonotype selection appeared after repeated controlled infections in Vdelta2-negative, largely Vdelta1+, gammadelta T cells.

This clone was seen more than once but under ten times. Its antigen is as yet unknown. The TCRdb protein, from a much larger clone, departs from this DNA's translation at residue 15, likely by read error; the protein shown derives from the DNA. TCRdb redid clone calling on the multiplex PCR reads using CATT. The data hold about 57,000 delta-chain clones, with 1.7% observed a single time. Germline V gene sequence: CDR1 TSWWSYY, CDR2 QGS. The CDR3 runs to 17 residues. Vgamma9/Vdelta2+ and Vdelta2-negative gammadelta T cells were flow-sorted from PBMC for bulk sequencing. The V gene corresponds to TRDV1; no J gene was called; TRDD3, the table's D call, lacks a check against the DNA. Sequenced input: gamma-delta T cells from blood. This clonotype was sampled from a pool of human donors (malaria-infected and uninfected, not separated). CDR3: CALGEAVYWGMADKRIF. The CDR3 bases are TGTGCTCTTGGGGAAGCTGTGTACTGGGGGATGGCCGATAAACGCATCTTT.